Shown below are 6 T cell receptor beta chains from a single sample sequenced in a study of identical twins. TCRdb re-analysed the 5' RACE reads in MiXCR, keeping a single row per CDR3 protein. Here the sample spans hundreds of thousands of distinct CDR3 sequences, around 6% being singletons. Sequenced material: naive T cells sorted from blood. The receptor set was obtained from a man younger than 35 in good health.

The chain is built from TRBV12-3 or TRBV12-4 and TRBJ2-2; either TRBD1 or TRBD2 may fit D (5 bases each). The CDR3 loop spans 14 amino acids. V was cut by 8 bases and J by 3 bases, with 13 bases left in between. CDR3 residues: CASFRDLDTGELFF. CDR3 DNA sequence: TGTGCCAGCTTCCGGGACCTCGACACCGGGGAGCTGTTTTTT.

Ten or more counts support this clonotype. This sequence joins TRBV25-1 and TRBJ2-1; 10 nucleotides align to TRBD2. Germline V gene data show CDR1 as MGHDK and CDR2 as SYGVNS. The length of the CDR3 is 15 residues. The ends lost 8 bases at V and 2 bases at J; junction bases unmatched: 6. Here the CDR3 reads CASQREGRPYNEQFF. For the CDR3, the DNA is TGTGCCAGCCAGCGGGAGGGCCGGCCCTACAATGAGCAGTTCTTC. The whole variable domain, filled in from reference TRBV25-1 and TRBJ2-1, reads EADIYQTPRYLVIGTGKKITLECSQTMGHDKMYWYQQDPGMELHLIHYSYGVNSTEKGDLSSESTVSRIRTEHFPLTLESARPSHTSQYLCASQREGRPYNEQFFGPGTRLTVL.

This clonotype has a count of ten or more. The chain recombines TRBV20-1 with TRBJ2-7, with D possibly matching TRBD2 (5 bases). The V gene lost 6 bases and the J gene lost 3 bases, with 18 bases spanning the gap. Germline V gene sequence: CDR1 DFQATT, CDR2 SNEGSKA (reference sequence). This CDR3 region has 14 residues. CDR3 protein: CSAIQSGRSYEQYF. The CDR3 bases are TGCAGTGCCATCCAAAGTGGGAGAAGCTACGAGCAGTACTTC.

This clonotype was counted many times. The genes are TRBV29-1 and TRBJ1-1, with D possibly being TRBD1 (6 bases). The germline V gene has CDR1 SQVTM and CDR2 ANQGSEA. The ends were cut back, 4 bases at V and 6 bases at J, with 9 bases in the middle. CDR3 length: 11 residues. In DNA, the CDR3 is TGCAGCGTTGGGGGGGCATCTGAAGCTTTCTTT. It specifies CSVGGASEAFF.

This clonotype was detected ten times or more. V and J are TRBV6-1 and TRBJ2-5, with a tentative D call TRBD2 (6 bases). The V gene lost 8 bases and the J gene lost 2 bases, with 12 bases spanning the gap. The CDR3 spans 13 residues. Germline V gives CDR1 MNHNS, CDR2 SASEGT. The CDR3 region has the DNA TGTGCCAGCCGACGGAGGGTTCAAGAGACCCAGTACTTC. Amino acid sequence: CASRRRVQETQYF.

This clonotype was detected ten times or more. The chain carries TRBV27 and TRBJ2-3, with TRBD2 identical over 8 bases. V trimming: 5 bases; J trimming: 4 bases; junction bases outside the gene matches: 14. The germline gives CDR1 MNHEY, CDR2 SMNVEV (reference sequence). The CDR3 consists of 17 residues. CDR3 sequence reads: CASSLYTGLGIADTQYF. CDR3 DNA sequence: TGTGCCAGCAGTCTTTACACGGGACTAGGGATTGCAGATACGCAGTATTTT.